One T cell receptor beta chain is described in this entry. Its cognate antigen is unknown. This record belongs to a study of vaccination and CD4 T cells after COVID-19. Oncomine TCR Beta short-read sequencing was applied to DNA from cultured CD4+ T cells. TCRdb called the PCR reads again in MiXCR, with one record for every CDR3 protein. This table holds around 20,000 distinct CDR3 sequences, about 42% found once. Trimming cost V 1 base and J 2 bases; bases outside gene matches: 2. The germline gives CDR1 SEHNR, CDR2 FQNEAQ (reference sequence). The CDR3 is made up of 15 amino acids. Treatment meaning: roughly nine-day PBMC culture with coronavirus spike peptide pools or control peptides (ViraFEST assay).

The specimen comprised CD4+ T cells from blood, cultured in vitro, sampled before SARS-CoV-2 vaccination. This clonotype originated in a human donor who had recovered from COVID-19. The chain employs TRBV7-9 and TRBJ2-3, with 8 nucleotides matching TRBD2. CDR3 nucleotide sequence: TGTGCCAGCAGCTTAGACGGGGGGGTCACAGATACGCAGTATTTT. Its translation is CASSLDGGVTDTQYF.